The entry below describes one T cell receptor beta chain. These data belong to a study of blood T cell repertoires in COVID-19. Libraries were prepared by immunoSEQ multiplex PCR; TCRdb keeps only in-frame clonotypes and omits some of them. The sample consists of more than 85,000 clones, more than 70% of them appearing once. Sequenced input: peripheral blood. The TCR originated in a man between 70 and 80 years old with acute or convalescent COVID-19.

CDR3 sequence (DNA): TGTGCCTGGAGTGCAGGGGCTGGGGCCAACGTCCTGACTTTC. It translates to CAWSAGAGANVLTF. The chain is built from TRBV30 and TRBJ2-6; TRBD1 might be the D (6 bases). CDR3 length equals 14 residues. Trimming pared 1 base from V and 2 bases from J, leaving 6 bases between. Germline lookup yields CDR1 GTSNPN and CDR2 SVGIG (reference sequence).